This T cell receptor beta chain was captured by sequencing in a study of blood T cell repertoires in COVID-19. Measured with immunoSEQ multiplex PCR; TCRdb has only the in-frame clones, and not every one. Found here are roughly 200,000 clones, about 93% of them singletons; the top ten hold approximately 0.5%. What was sequenced was peripheral blood. The sequence came from a man aged 50 to 59 with acute or convalescent COVID-19.

The CDR3 loop reads CASRSSGRTYNEQFF. The DNA of the CDR3 is TGTGCCAGTAGATCCAGCGGGAGAACGTACAATGAGCAGTTCTTC. The rearrangement uses TRBV19 and TRBJ2-1, with 8 bases fitting TRBD2. Per germline, CDR1 LNHDA and CDR2 SQIVND (reference sequence). The CDR3 sequence is 15 residues long. V shed 6 bases, J shed 4 bases, and the junction held 8 bases outside the gene matches.